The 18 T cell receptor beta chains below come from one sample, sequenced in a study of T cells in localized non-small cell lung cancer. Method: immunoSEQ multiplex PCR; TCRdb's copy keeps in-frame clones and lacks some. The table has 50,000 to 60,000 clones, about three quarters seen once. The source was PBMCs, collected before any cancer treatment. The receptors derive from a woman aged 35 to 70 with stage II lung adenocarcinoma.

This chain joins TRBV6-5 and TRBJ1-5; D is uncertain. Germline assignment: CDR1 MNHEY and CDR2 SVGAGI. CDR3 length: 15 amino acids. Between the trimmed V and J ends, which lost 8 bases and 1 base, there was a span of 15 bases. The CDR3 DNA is TGTGCCAGCCTCCCCTCGGTGGCGAGCAATCAGCCCCAGCATTTT. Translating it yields CASLPSVASNQPQHF.

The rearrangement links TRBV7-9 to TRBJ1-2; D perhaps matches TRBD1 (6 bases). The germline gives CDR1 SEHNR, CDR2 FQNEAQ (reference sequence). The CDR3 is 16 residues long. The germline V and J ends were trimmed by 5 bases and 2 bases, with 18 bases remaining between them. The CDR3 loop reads CASSPKGQSDNYGYTF. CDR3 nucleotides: TGTGCCAGCAGCCCGAAAGGACAGTCAGACAACTATGGCTACACCTTC.

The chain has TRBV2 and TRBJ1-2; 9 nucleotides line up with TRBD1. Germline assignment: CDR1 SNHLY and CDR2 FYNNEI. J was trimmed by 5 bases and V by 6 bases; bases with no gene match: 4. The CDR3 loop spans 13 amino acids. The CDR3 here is CASRRQGEYGYTF. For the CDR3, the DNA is TGTGCCAGCAGGCGACAGGGGGAATATGGCTACACCTTC. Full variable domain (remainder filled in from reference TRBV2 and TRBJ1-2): EPEVTQTPSHQVTQMGQEVILRCVPISNHLYFYWYRQILGQKVEFLVSFYNNEISEKSEIFDDQFSVERPDGSNFTLKIRSTKLEDSAMYFCASRRQGEYGYTFGSGTRLTVV.

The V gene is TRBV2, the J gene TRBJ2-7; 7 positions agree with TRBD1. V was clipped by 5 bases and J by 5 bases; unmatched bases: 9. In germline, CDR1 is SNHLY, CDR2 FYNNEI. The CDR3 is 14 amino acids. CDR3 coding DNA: TGTGCCAGCAGTCAACAAACCACAGGGGACGAGCAGTACTTC. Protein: CASSQQTTGDEQYF.

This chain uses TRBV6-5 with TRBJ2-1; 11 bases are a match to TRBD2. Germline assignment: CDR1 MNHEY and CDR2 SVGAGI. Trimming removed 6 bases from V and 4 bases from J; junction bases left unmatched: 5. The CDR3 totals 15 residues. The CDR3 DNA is TGTGCCAGCAGAAGGGGACTAGCGGTATACAATGAGCAGTTCTTC. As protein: CASRRGLAVYNEQFF.

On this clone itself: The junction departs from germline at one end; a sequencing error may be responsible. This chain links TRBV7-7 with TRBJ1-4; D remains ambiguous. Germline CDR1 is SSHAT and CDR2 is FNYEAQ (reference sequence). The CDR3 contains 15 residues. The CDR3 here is CASSFSFDRNEKLFF. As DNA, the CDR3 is TGTGCTAGCAGCTTTAGCTTTGACCGTAATGAAAAACTGTTTTTT.

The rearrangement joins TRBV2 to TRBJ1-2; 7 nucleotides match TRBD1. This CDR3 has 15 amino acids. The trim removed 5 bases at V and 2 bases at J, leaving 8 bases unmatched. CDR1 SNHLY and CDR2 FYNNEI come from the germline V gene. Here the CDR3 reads CASSRNGQANYGYTF. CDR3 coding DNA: TGTGCCAGCAGTCGGAATGGACAGGCGAACTATGGCTACACCTTC.

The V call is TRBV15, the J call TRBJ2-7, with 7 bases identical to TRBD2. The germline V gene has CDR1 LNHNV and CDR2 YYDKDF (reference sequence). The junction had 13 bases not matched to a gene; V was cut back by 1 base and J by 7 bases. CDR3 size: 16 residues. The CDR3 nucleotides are TGTGCCACCAGCAGAGTTCTGCTTGGGGGGGTGTTGGAGCAGTACTTC. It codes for CATSRVLLGGVLEQYF.

The CDR3 reads CAISSSRDSRTEAFF. CDR3 DNA: TGTGCCATCAGTTCAAGCCGGGACTCACGCACTGAAGCTTTCTTT. The chain is built from TRBV10-3 and TRBJ1-1; D might be TRBD1 (5 bases). Looked up from germline, CDR1 is ENHRY and CDR2 is SYGVKD. Trimming pared 5 bases from V and 4 bases from J, leaving 17 bases between. CDR3 size: 15 residues.

In nucleotides, the CDR3 is TGTGCCAGCAGCCAAGACCCGGGTCAGCCCCAGCATTTT. This encodes CASSQDPGQPQHF. The chain recombines TRBV4-2 with TRBJ1-5; D unresolved. The CDR3 is 13 residues long. Trimming removed 0 bases at V and 6 bases at J, with 6 bases between. CDR1 LGHNA and CDR2 YNFKEQ come from the germline V gene.

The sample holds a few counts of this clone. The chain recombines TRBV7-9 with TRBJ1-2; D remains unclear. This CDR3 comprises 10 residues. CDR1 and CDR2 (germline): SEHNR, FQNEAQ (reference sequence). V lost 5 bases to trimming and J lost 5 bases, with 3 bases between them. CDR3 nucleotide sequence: TGTGCCAGCAGCCAGTATGGCTACACCTTC. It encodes CASSQYGYTF.

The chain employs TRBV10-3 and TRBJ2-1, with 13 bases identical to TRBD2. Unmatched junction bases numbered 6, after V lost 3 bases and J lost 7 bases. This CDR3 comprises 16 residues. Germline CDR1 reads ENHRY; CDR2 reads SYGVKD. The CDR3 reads CAISDAGLAGKNEQFF. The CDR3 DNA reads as TGTGCCATCAGTGATGCGGGACTAGCGGGAAAAAATGAGCAGTTCTTC.

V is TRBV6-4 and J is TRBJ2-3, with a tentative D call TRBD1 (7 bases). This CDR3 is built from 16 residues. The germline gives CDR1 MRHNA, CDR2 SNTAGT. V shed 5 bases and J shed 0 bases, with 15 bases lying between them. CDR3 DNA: TGTGCCAGCAGTCGCGCAGGGGGGATGAGCACAGATACGCAGTATTTT. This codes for CASSRAGGMSTDTQYF.

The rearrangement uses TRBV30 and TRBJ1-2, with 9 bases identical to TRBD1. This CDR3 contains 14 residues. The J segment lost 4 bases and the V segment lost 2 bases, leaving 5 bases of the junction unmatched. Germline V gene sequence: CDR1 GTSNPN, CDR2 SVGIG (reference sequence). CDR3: CAWSPGQGVYGYTF. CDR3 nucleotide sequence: TGTGCCTGGAGTCCGGGACAGGGAGTCTATGGCTACACCTTC.

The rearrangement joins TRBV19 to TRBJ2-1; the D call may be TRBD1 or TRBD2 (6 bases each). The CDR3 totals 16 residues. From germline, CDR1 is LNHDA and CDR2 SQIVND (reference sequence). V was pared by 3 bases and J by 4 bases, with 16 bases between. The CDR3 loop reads CASSISPWRGYNEQFF. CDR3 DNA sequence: TGTGCCAGTAGTATTTCCCCCTGGAGGGGGTACAATGAGCAGTTCTTC. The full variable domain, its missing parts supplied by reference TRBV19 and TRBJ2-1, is DGGITQSPKYLFRKEGQNVTLSCEQNLNHDAMYWYRQDPGQGLRLIYYSQIVNDFQKGDIAEGYSVSREKKESFPLTVTSAQKNPTAFYLCASSISPWRGYNEQFFGPGTRLTVL.

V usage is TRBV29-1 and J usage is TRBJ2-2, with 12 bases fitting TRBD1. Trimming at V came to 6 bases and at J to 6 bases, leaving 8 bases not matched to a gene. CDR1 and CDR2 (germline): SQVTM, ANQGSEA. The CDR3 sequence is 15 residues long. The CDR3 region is CSVGTGGAPAGELFF. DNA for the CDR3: TGCAGCGTAGGGACAGGGGGCGCCCCCGCCGGGGAGCTGTTTTTT.

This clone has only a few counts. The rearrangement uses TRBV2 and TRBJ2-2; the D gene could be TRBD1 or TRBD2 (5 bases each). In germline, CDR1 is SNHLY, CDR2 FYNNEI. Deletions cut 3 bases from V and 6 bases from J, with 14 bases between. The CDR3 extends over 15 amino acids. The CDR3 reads CASSEERGDAGELFF. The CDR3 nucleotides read TGTGCCAGCAGTGAGGAAAGGGGAGATGCCGGGGAGCTGTTTTTT.

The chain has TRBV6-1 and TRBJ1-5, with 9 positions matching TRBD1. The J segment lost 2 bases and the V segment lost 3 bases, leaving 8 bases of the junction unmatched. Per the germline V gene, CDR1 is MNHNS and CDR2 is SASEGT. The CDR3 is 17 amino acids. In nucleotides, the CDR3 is TGTGCCAGCAGTGAGCTCGACAGGGGGGGAGGCAATCAGCCCCAGCATTTT. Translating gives CASSELDRGGGNQPQHF.